This entry lists 25 T cell receptor beta chains sequenced from one sample in a study of T cell repertoires in cytomegalovirus infection. Via MiXCR, TCRdb re-called the reads, giving one row per CDR3 protein. The sample shows under 850,000 distinct CDR3 sequences, 35% to 40% of them seen only once. Sequenced input: PBMCs. These receptor sequences come from a human donor in good health (CMV status not recorded). Some clones in this sample may be carry-over from other donors' samples.

This clonotype occurred many times. This chain uses TRBV7-2 with TRBJ2-3; 11 bases are a match to TRBD2. The V gene's germline CDR1 is SGHTA and CDR2 FQGNSA. There are 16 residues in the CDR3. Trimming took 1 base from V and 2 from J; bases not matched to a gene: 2. The chain's CDR3 is CASSLELAGATDTQYF. CDR3 sequence (DNA): TGTGCCAGCAGCTTAGAACTAGCGGGAGCCACAGATACGCAGTATTTT.

Notes on this clonotype: No conserved phenylalanine or tryptophan is present at the end of the CDR3, so a read error is the likely explanation. DNA of the CDR3: TGTGCCAGCAGCTACGGTGGGGGCTTGGGCTATGGCTACACCTTA. Amino acids: CASSYGGGLGYGYTL. V and J are TRBV5-5 and TRBJ1-2; D is possibly TRBD1 (6 bases). Trimming took off 3 bases at V and 4 bases at J, with 16 bases between the two ends. CDR3 length: 15 residues. Germline CDR1 is SGHKS and CDR2 is YYEKEE (reference sequence).

The table lists this clonotype with a few counts. The chain has TRBV4-2 and TRBJ2-6; D remains ambiguous. Trimming stripped 4 bases from V and 1 base from J, with 11 bases between. This CDR3 region has 16 residues. The germline gives CDR1 LGHNA, CDR2 YNFKEQ. The CDR3 is CASSLTTGSGANVLTF. CDR3 DNA: TGTGCCAGCAGCCTCACCACGGGTTCTGGGGCCAACGTCCTGACTTTC.

This clonotype was seen many times. The chain carries TRBV7-9 and TRBJ1-1, with D perhaps TRBD1 (5 bases). The CDR3 runs 14 residues. The V end was cut by 1 base, the J end by 4 bases, with 10 bases between. Germline lookup yields CDR1 SEHNR and CDR2 FQNEAQ (reference sequence). In DNA, the CDR3 is TGTGCCAGCAGCTTAGGCGGGGCGCTCACTGAAGCTTTCTTT. Translated, it gives CASSLGGALTEAFF.

V gene TRBV12-3 or TRBV12-4 combines with J gene TRBJ2-1, with TRBD2 identical over 16 bases. The J call is doubtful: the DNA matches TRBJ2-7 better. The CDR3 has 19 amino acids. The CDR3 sequence: CASSLSSPGGTSGRAGQYF. CDR3 nucleotides: TGTGCCAGCAGTTTAAGCTCCCCAGGCGGGACTAGCGGGAGGGCCGGGCAGTACTTC.

This clonotype has only a few counts. This chain uses TRBV7-9 with TRBJ2-6; D tentatively reads TRBD1 or TRBD2 (5 bases each). CDR1 and CDR2 (germline): SEHNR, FQNEAQ (reference sequence). This CDR3 spans 20 amino acids. Trimming cost V 5 bases and J 0 bases, with 23 bases left between them. The CDR3 coding sequence is TGTGCCAGCAGCGGTAACGCCGCCGGGACGAGCCCCTCTGGGGCCAACGTCCTGACTTTC. Its translation: CASSGNAAGTSPSGANVLTF. The full variable domain, with the rest looked up from reference TRBV7-9 and TRBJ2-6, is DTGVSQNPRHKITKRGQNVTFRCDPISEHNRLYWYRQTLGQGPEFLTYFQNEAQLEKSRLLSDRFSAERPKGSFSTLEIQRTEQGDSAMYLCASSGNAAGTSPSGANVLTFGAGSRLTVL.

In its sample, this clonotype was seen a few times. This rearrangement joins TRBV7-9 to TRBJ2-3; D ambiguous. The CDR3 is 14 amino acids. V gave up 5 bases and J gave up 6 bases, with 15 bases separating them. Germline assignment: CDR1 SEHNR and CDR2 FQNEAQ (reference sequence). Here the CDR3 reads CASSPGSVPDTQYF. CDR3 nucleotides: TGTGCCAGCAGCCCTGGTTCCGTCCCCGATACGCAGTATTTT.

J is TRBJ1-2 and V is TRBV9, with D tentatively TRBD1 (5 bases). Germline-derived CDR1 and CDR2 are SGDLS and YYNGEE. The V end was cut by 0 bases, the J end by 3 bases, with 9 bases between. This CDR3 is 14 amino acids long. The DNA for the CDR3 is TGTGCCAGCAGCGTAGATGGGGGGGACTATGGCTACACCTTC. This encodes CASSVDGGDYGYTF.

This clonotype was recorded only once. The V call is TRBV27, the J call TRBJ2-7; TRBD2 might be the D (7 bases). Between the trimmed V and J ends, which lost 2 bases and 6 bases, there was a span of 20 bases. Germline V gives CDR1 MNHEY, CDR2 SMNVEV (reference sequence). The CDR3 sequence is 16 residues long. CDR3 in DNA: TGTGCCAGCAGTTTACTCCCTTCGGGGGGCGGGGGCGAGCAGTACTTC. Its translation is CASSLLPSGGGGEQYF.

The CDR3 bases are TGTGCCATCAGTTATAATCCGGGACAGGGTAACGAGCAGTACTTC. Translation: CAISYNPGQGNEQYF. The chain employs TRBV10-3 and TRBJ2-7; 9 positions agree with TRBD1. Per the germline V gene, CDR1 is ENHRY and CDR2 is SYGVKD. This CDR3 has 15 amino acids. V was clipped by 5 bases and J by 5 bases; unmatched bases: 10.

The chain uses TRBV20-1 and TRBJ1-2; unclear D gene. V was pared by 5 bases and J by 7 bases, with 17 bases between. The CDR3 spans 13 residues. Germline loops: CDR1 DFQATT, CDR2 SNEGSKA (reference sequence). Written as DNA, the CDR3 is TGCAGTGCTTATGGACCCTCGGGGTTTGGCTACACCTTC. Its translation: CSAYGPSGFGYTF.

The rearrangement uses TRBV11-2 and TRBJ1-2; D possibly corresponds to TRBD1 (6 bases). V lost 0 bases to trimming and J lost 5 bases, with 19 bases between them. Germline assignment: CDR1 SGHAT and CDR2 FQNNGV. The CDR3 length is 17 residues. CDR3 residues: CASSLDGSAGAWYGYTF. CDR3 coding DNA: TGTGCCAGCAGCTTAGATGGATCGGCAGGGGCATGGTATGGCTACACCTTC.

The chain uses TRBV20-1 and TRBJ2-5, with 10 bases lining up with TRBD2. V was clipped by 0 bases and J by 4 bases; unmatched bases: 2. The CDR3 consists of 14 residues. CDR1 and CDR2 from the germline V gene are DFQATT and SNEGSKA (reference sequence). The CDR3 region has the DNA TGCAGTGCTAGAGACCTAGCGGGAGCAGAGACCCAGTACTTC. It yields the protein CSARDLAGAETQYF.

V usage is TRBV20-1 and J usage is TRBJ2-5; 10 bases line up with TRBD2. Trimming at V came to 8 bases and at J to 5 bases, leaving 5 bases not matched to a gene. This CDR3 region has 12 residues. Per the germline V gene, CDR1 is DFQATT and CDR2 is SNEGSKA (reference sequence). The chain's CDR3 is CSLTSGLETQYF. CDR3 coding DNA: TGCAGTTTGACTAGCGGGTTGGAGACCCAGTACTTC.

This clonotype showed up just once. Its ends do not fully match the called genes, so a read error is possible. The chain is built from TRBV4-1 and TRBJ2-2; D may be TRBD1 (5 bases). This CDR3 is 15 amino acids long. The germline gives CDR1 MGHRA, CDR2 YSYEKL. CDR3 loop: CDSSQRAANTGELFF. The CDR3 bases are TGTGACAGCAGCCAAAGGGCGGCGAACACCGGGGAGCTGTTTTTT.

This clonotype was counted a few times. The rearrangement links TRBV7-9 to TRBJ2-2; TRBD2 matches 9 bases. Germline CDR1 is SEHNR and CDR2 is FQNEAQ (reference sequence). The V segment lost 5 bases and the J segment 4 bases; nucleotides outside the gene matches: 8. The CDR3 loop spans 16 amino acids. CDR3 bases: TGTGCCAGCAGCCCAACTAGCGGGCCGGCCACCGGGGAGCTGTTTTTT. It yields the protein CASSPTSGPATGELFF.

This clonotype came up once. This chain connects TRBV5-4 to TRBJ2-7; possible D gene TRBD1, 6 bases. The CDR3 sequence is 14 residues long. The ends were cut back, 2 bases at V and 6 bases at J, with 15 bases in the middle. Germline CDR1 is SGHNT and CDR2 is YYREEE (reference sequence). The CDR3 DNA is TGTGCCAGCAGCTTACAGGGAAAAGAGGGCGAGCAGTACTTC. The encoded protein is CASSLQGKEGEQYF.

This clonotype was detected a few times. The V gene is TRBV19, the J gene TRBJ1-2, with 8 bases matching TRBD1. The CDR3 runs 13 residues. The germline CDR1 and CDR2 sequences are LNHDA and SQIVND (reference sequence). Trimming removed 4 bases from V and 4 bases from J; junction bases left unmatched: 2. This CDR3 is CASSTTGAYGYTF. The CDR3 DNA reads TGTGCCAGTAGTACGACAGGGGCCTATGGCTACACCTTC.

In this sample, this clonotype turned up a few times. The rearrangement uses TRBV7-2 and TRBJ2-7; 7 bases match TRBD2. With 4 bases clipped from V and 2 bases from J, the junction kept 5 bases outside the gene matches. The germline CDR1 and CDR2 sequences are SGHTA and FQGNSA. CDR3 length: 14 amino acids. In DNA, the CDR3 is TGTGCCAGCAGCTCGGCCCGGGGGGCCTACGAGCAGTACTTC. It yields the protein CASSSARGAYEQYF.

The chain has TRBV5-1 and TRBJ2-7, with TRBD2 as a possible D gene (6 bases). The CDR3 is 15 amino acids. Germline CDR1 reads SGHRS; CDR2 reads YFSETQ. Trimming took off 5 bases at V and 4 bases at J, with 19 bases between the two ends. CDR3 sequence reads: CASRPRWDGLYEQYF. Written as DNA, the CDR3 is TGCGCCAGCAGACCTAGGTGGGACGGACTATACGAGCAGTACTTC.

The chain uses TRBV24-1 and TRBJ2-3; possible D gene TRBD1, 6 bases. Germline V CDR1 and CDR2: KGHDR, SFDVKD. The germline V and J ends were trimmed by 4 bases and 6 bases, with 13 bases remaining between them. The CDR3 runs to 14 residues. The CDR3 loop reads CATSDNRQVDTQYF. DNA of the CDR3: TGTGCCACCAGTGACAACCGACAGGTGGATACGCAGTATTTT.

This clonotype was seen a few times. This sequence joins TRBV11-1 and TRBJ1-1, with D tentatively TRBD1 (6 bases). Germline CDR1 reads SGHAT; CDR2 reads FQDESV (reference sequence). There are 16 residues in the CDR3. Trimming shortened V by 3 bases and J by 4 bases, and 18 bases separated the two germline ends. The CDR3 DNA reads as TGTGCCAGCAGCTTCCGGGGGGCGCTACGACCCACTGAAGCTTTCTTT. Translating it yields CASSFRGALRPTEAFF. Supplemented by reference TRBV11-1 and TRBJ1-1, the full variable domain reads EAEVAQSPRYKITEKSQAVAFWCDPISGHATLYWYRQILGQGPELLVQFQDESVVDDSQLPKDRFSAERLKGVDSTLKIQPAELGDSAMYLCASSFRGALRPTEAFFGQGTRLTVV.

This clonotype has just a few counts. The rearrangement joins TRBV7-8 to TRBJ1-2, with D possibly TRBD1 on 6 matching bases. Germline CDR1 is SGHVS and CDR2 is FQNEAQ. This CDR3 has 12 residues. V lost 5 bases and J 8 bases, leaving 12 bases between the germline ends. The CDR3 loop is CASSRGLGGYTF. CDR3 coding DNA: TGTGCCAGCAGCCGGGGGCTCGGAGGCTACACCTTC.

This chain joins TRBV28 and TRBJ2-7; TRBD2 is a possible D gene (5 bases). CDR1 is MDHEN and CDR2 is SYDVKM in the germline V gene. There are 16 residues in the CDR3. The V gene lost 6 bases and the J gene lost 0 bases, with 18 bases spanning the gap. The CDR3 DNA follows: TGTGCCAGCAGACCATACCGCGGGCCTAACTCCTACGAGCAGTACTTC. Translated, it gives CASRPYRGPNSYEQYF.

The chain is built from TRBV5-6 and TRBJ1-5; no definite D call. Germline CDR1 and CDR2: SGHDT and YYEEEE. V was pared by 1 base and J by 2 bases, with 10 bases between. This CDR3 spans 15 amino acids. As DNA, the CDR3 is TGTGCCAGCAGCTTGCGAGGAGTGCGCAATCAGCCCCAGCATTTT. Translated, it gives CASSLRGVRNQPQHF.